This TCR beta chain was captured in a study of post-analysis software for immune sequencing data. Study results and limitations: About five TRBV segments, including TRBV5-6, TRBV5-1 and TRBV20-1, were more frequent in patients than controls. Samples from one preparation batch, clustered by F measure, grouped strongly together.

For this clonotype: The antigen remains unidentified.

Unique molecular identifiers were carried by the TCR beta cDNA libraries. TCRdb reanalysed the PCR reads using MiXCR and keeps one entry per CDR3 protein. Of approximately 400,000 distinct CDR3 sequences listed, about a third are singletons. V was trimmed by 4 bases and J by 3 bases, leaving 25 bases between them. Germline V gene lookup returns CDR1 SEHNR and CDR2 FQNEAQ (reference sequence). The CDR3 sequence is 18 residues long. The sequenced material came from blood. The TCR originated in a girl between 5 and 17 years old with multiple sclerosis. This chain links TRBV7-9 with TRBJ2-7, with a weak D call TRBD2 (6 bases). In DNA, the CDR3 is TGTGCCAGCAGCTCTAGCACCATGGGACGCGGGGAGAACTACGAGCAGTACTTC. Its protein product is CASSSSTMGRGENYEQYF.